Listed here is a single T cell receptor (beta chain). The record originates from a study of blood T cell repertoires in COVID-19. Study-level information: Sites in the United States, Italy and Spain provided acute and convalescent COVID-19 samples. Sources were T cells, B-cell-depleted T cells, or PBMCs; the material itself was cDNA or gDNA.

The CDR3 extends over 15 amino acids. The germline V gene encodes CDR1 LGHDT and CDR2 YNNKEL (reference sequence). With 1 base removed from V and 5 bases from J, the gap between germline ends came to 14 bases. Authors' methods: Reference gene primer amplification gave estimated nucleated cell counts. The assay was immunoSEQ multiplex PCR, and TCRdb's table has in-frame clones only and misses some. D and trimming were read from the DNA, whereas the V and J calls and clone size are those reported in that table. The table has under 300,000 clones, nearly 90% seen once; the top ten hold 4% to 5%. The receptor's source is a woman aged 40-49 years who had recovered from COVID-19. This chain connects TRBV3-1 (or the pseudogene TRBV3-2) to TRBJ2-5, with a tentative D call TRBD1 (5 bases). Sequenced sample: peripheral blood. CDR3 region: CASSQVQQAAETQYF. The DNA for the CDR3 is TGTGCCAGCAGCCAAGTACAACAGGCCGCGGAGACCCAGTACTTC.